This paragraph reports one T cell receptor (beta chain). The same CDR3 also results from other DNA sequences found in this sample. Original analysis: Counts of nucleated cells, estimated from reference gene primer amplification, were obtained. The protocol was immunoSEQ multiplex PCR, while the TCRdb copy is restricted to in-frame clones and leaves out a portion. The V and J calls and clone size were taken over from that table, and D and trimming were inferred from the DNA. The table shows approximately 670,000 clones, with about nine tenths occurring only once. Looked up from germline, CDR1 is MNHEY and CDR2 is SVGAGI. Trimming at V came to 2 bases and at J to 2 bases, leaving 1 base not matched to a gene. The CDR3 runs to 14 residues. This entry comes from a study of blood T cell repertoires in COVID-19. Study summary: Acute-phase and convalescent COVID-19 samples originated in the United States, Italy and Spain. T cells, B-cell-depleted T cells, or PBMCs supplied cDNA or gDNA.

The source is a woman aged 18-29 years with acute or convalescent COVID-19. Sequencing was done on a sample of peripheral blood. The chain recombines TRBV6-5 with TRBJ1-2, with 8 bases that match TRBD1. The CDR3 coding sequence is TGTGCCAGCAGTTACGGGGACAGGAACTATGGCTACACCTTC. Translation gives CASSYGDRNYGYTF.